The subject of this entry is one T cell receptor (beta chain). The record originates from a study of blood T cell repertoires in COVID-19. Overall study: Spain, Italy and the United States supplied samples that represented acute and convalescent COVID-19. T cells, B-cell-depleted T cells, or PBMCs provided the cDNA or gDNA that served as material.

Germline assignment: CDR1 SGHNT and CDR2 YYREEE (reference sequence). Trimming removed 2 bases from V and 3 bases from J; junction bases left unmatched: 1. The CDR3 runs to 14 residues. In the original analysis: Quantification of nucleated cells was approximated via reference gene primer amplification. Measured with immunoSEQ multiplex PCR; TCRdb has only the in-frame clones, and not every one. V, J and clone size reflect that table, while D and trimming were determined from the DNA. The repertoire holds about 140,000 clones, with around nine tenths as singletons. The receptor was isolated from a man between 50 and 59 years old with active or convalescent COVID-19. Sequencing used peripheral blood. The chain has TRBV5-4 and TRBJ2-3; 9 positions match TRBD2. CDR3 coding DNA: TGTGCCAGCAGCTTTAGCGGGAGTACAGATACGCAGTATTTT. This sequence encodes CASSFSGSTDTQYF.